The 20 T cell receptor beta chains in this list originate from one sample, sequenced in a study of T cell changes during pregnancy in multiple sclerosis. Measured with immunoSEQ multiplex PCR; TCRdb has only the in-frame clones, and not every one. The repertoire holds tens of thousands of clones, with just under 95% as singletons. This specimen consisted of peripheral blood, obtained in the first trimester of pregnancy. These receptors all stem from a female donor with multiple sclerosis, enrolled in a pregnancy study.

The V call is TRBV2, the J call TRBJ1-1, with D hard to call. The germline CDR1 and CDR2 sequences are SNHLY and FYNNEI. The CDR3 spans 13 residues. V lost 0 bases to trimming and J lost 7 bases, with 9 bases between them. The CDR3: CASSEALEDEAFF. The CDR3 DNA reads TGTGCCAGCAGTGAAGCGCTCGAGGATGAAGCTTTCTTT.

CDR3 residues: CASSQVGGASYEQYF. The CDR3 DNA reads TGCGCCAGCAGCCAAGTTGGAGGGGCCTCCTACGAGCAGTACTTC. The gene calls are TRBV4-1 and TRBJ2-7; a weak D match, TRBD2 (6 bases). Germline V gives CDR1 MGHRA, CDR2 YSYEKL. V gave up 1 base and J gave up 0 bases, with 10 bases separating them. This CDR3 is 15 amino acids long.

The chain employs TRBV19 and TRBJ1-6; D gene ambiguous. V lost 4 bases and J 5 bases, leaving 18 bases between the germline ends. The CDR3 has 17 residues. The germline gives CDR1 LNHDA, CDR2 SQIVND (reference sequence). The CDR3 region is CASSNPGLLGNNSPLHF. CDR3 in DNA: TGTGCCAGTAGTAACCCCGGACTCCTCGGCAATAATTCACCCCTCCACTTT.

Written as DNA, the CDR3 is TGTGCCAGCAGCCCCGTGGTAGCGGGAATGTTCGAGCAGTACTTC. Protein: CASSPVVAGMFEQYF. The genes are TRBV7-2 and TRBJ2-7; 8 bases fit TRBD2. J gave up 6 bases and V 5 bases, and 12 bases lay outside the gene matches. This CDR3 comprises 15 residues. Germline V gene sequence: CDR1 SGHTA, CDR2 FQGNSA.

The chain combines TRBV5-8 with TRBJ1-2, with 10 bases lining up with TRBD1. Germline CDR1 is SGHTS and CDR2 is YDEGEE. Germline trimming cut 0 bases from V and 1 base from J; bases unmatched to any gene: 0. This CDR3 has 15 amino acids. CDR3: CASSLGDRGNYGYTF. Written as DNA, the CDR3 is TGTGCCAGCAGCTTGGGGGACAGGGGTAACTATGGCTACACCTTC.

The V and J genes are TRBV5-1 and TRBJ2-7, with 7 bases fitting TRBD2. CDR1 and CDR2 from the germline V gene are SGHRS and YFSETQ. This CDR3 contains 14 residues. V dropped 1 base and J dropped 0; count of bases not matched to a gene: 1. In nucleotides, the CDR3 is TGCGCCAGCAGCTTGTGGACTAGCTCCTACGAGCAGTACTTC. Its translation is CASSLWTSSYEQYF.

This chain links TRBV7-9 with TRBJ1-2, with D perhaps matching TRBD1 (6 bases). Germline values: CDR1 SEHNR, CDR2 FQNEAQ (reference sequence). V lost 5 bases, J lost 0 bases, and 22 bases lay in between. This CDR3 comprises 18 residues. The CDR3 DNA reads TGTGCCAGCAGCCAGGGGAGGGGCTATAACGCAGCTAACTATGGCTACACCTTC. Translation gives CASSQGRGYNAANYGYTF. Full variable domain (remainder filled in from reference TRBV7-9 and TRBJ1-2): DTGVSQNPRHKITKRGQNVTFRCDPISEHNRLYWYRQTLGQGPEFLTYFQNEAQLEKSRLLSDRFSAERPKGSFSTLEIQRTEQGDSAMYLCASSQGRGYNAANYGYTFGSGTRLTVV.

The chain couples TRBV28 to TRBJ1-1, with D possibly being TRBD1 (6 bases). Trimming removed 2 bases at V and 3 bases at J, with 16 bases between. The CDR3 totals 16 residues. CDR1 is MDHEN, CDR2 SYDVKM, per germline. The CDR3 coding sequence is TGTGCCAGCAGTTTAGGAACAGGGAGCGGAGACACTGAAGCTTTCTTT. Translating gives CASSLGTGSGDTEAFF.

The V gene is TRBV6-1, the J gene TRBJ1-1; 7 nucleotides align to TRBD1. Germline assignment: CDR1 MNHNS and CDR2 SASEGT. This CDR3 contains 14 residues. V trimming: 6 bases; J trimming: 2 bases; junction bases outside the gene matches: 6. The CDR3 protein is CASRQGPLNTEAFF. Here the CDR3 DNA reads TGTGCCAGCAGACAGGGGCCCCTCAACACTGAAGCTTTCTTT.

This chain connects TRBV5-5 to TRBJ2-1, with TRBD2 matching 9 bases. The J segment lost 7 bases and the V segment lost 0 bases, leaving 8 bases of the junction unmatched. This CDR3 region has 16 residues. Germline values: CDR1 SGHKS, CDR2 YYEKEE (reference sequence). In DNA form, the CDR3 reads TGTGCCAGCAGCTTGGGGGAGCGGGGGGTTCTGAATGAGCAGTTCTTC. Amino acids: CASSLGERGVLNEQFF.

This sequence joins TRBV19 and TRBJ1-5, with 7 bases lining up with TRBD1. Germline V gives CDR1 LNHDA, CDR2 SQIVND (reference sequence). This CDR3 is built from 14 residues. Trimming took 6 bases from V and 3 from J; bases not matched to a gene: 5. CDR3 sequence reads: CASSRQGVNQPQHF. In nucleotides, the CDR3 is TGTGCCAGTAGCCGTCAGGGGGTCAATCAGCCCCAGCATTTT.

The CDR3 region is CASNYRRRDYGYTF. The CDR3 DNA is TGTGCCAGCAACTACAGGAGACGGGACTATGGCTACACCTTC. V usage is TRBV6-6 and J usage is TRBJ1-2; D possibly corresponds to TRBD1 (5 bases). With 7 bases removed from V and 3 bases from J, the gap between germline ends came to 15 bases. The CDR3 runs to 14 residues. Germline V gives CDR1 MNHNY, CDR2 SVGAGI (reference sequence).

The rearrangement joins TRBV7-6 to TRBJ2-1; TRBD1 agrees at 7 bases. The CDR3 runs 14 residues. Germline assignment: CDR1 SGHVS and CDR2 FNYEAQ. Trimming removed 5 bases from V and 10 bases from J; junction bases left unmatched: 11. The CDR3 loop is CASSRNGDSPEQFF. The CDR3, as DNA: TGTGCCAGCAGCCGAAATGGGGACAGCCCCGAGCAGTTCTTC.

The CDR3 nucleotides read TGTGCCAGCAGCGCCGGGGGAAAGACCACCGGGGAGCTGTTTTTT. Protein sequence: CASSAGGKTTGELFF. This sequence joins TRBV9 and TRBJ2-2; D perhaps matches TRBD2 (6 bases). The ends were cut back, 3 bases at V and 4 bases at J, with 13 bases in the middle. CDR1 and CDR2 from the germline V gene are SGDLS and YYNGEE. This CDR3 has 15 amino acids.

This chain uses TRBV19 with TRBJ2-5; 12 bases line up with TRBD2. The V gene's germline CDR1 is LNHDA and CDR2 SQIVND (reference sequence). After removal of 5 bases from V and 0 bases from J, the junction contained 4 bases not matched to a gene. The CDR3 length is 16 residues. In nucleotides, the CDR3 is TGTGCCAGTAGTGTCGGGACTAGCGGGTACCAAGAGACCCAGTACTTC. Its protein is CASSVGTSGYQETQYF.

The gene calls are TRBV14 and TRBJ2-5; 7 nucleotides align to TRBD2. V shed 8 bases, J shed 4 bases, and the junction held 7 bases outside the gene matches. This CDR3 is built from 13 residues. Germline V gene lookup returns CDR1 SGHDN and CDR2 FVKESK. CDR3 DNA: TGTGCCAGCCGGGCGGGCGGGAGAGAGACCCAGTACTTC. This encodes CASRAGGRETQYF. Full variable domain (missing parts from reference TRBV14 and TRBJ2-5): EAGVTQFPSHSVIEKGQTVTLRCDPISGHDNLYWYRRVMGKEIKFLLHFVKESKQDESGMPNNRFLAERTGGTYSTLKVQPAELEDSGVYFCASRAGGRETQYFGPGTRLLVL.

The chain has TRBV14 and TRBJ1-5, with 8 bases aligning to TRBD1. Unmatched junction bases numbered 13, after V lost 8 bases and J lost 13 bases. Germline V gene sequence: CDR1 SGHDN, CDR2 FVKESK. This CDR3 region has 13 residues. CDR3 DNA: TGTGCCAGCTCGAGGGACAGGACTTCAGGACAGCATTTT. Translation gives CASSRDRTSGQHF.

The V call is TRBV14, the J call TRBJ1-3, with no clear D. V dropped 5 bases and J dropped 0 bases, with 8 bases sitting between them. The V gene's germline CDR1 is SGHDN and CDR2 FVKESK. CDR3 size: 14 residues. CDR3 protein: CASSYLNSGNTIYF. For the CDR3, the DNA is TGTGCCAGCAGCTACCTAAACTCTGGAAACACCATATATTTT.

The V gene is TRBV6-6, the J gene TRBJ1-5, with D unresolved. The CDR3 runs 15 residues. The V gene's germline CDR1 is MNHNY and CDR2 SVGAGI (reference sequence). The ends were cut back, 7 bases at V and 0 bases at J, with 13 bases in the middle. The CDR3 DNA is TGTGCCAGCACCAACAACGGACTTAGCAATCAGCCCCAGCATTTT. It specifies CASTNNGLSNQPQHF.

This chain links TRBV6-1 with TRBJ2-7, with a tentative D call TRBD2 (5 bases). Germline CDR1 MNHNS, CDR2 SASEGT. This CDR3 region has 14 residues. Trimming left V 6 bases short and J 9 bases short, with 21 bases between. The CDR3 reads CASRKEVPISGQYF. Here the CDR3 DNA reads TGTGCCAGCAGAAAAGAGGTACCGATCAGCGGGCAGTACTTC.